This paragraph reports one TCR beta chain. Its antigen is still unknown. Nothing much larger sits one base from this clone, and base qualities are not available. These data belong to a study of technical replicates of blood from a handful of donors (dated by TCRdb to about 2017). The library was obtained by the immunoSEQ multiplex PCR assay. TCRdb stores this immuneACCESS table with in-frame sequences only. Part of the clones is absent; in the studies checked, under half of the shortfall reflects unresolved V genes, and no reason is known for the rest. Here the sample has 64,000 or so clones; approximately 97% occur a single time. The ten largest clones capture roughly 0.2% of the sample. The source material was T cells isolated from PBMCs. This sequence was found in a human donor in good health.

The CDR3 is CASSLVIGGGGYTF. The DNA sequence follows: TGTGCCAGCAGCTTGGTTATTGGAGGGGGCGGCTACACCTTC. The sequence links TRBV5-6 to TRBJ1-2; 7 junctional bases match TRBD1. From cysteine to phenylalanine, the CDR3 is 14 amino acids long. Only the CDR3 part of the read is kept: 42 bases, read in frame from the first base. Here V drops 0 bases and J drops 8 bases, and the junction holds 7 bases not matched to any gene. CDR1 and CDR2 (SGHDT, YYEEEE) derive from the germline V gene.